Listed below are T cell receptor beta chains from one sample, sequenced in a study of T cell repertoires in cytomegalovirus infection. TCRdb redid the calling of the reads with MiXCR, one entry per CDR3 protein. The table lists 830,000 or so distinct CDR3 sequences, 32% of them singletons. No antigen is known for these receptors. The sample in question was cultured CD8+ T cells from PBMCs, obtained from culture after CMV antigen stimulation. These receptors were taken from a human donor in good health (CMV status not recorded). Some clones in this sample may be carry-over from other donors' samples. CDR3s include the opening cysteine and the closing phenylalanine or tryptophan. The D gene is left open where the match is weak. Not every row has a clone size; where given, it reads once, few, many or a size class.

d_call	j_call	v_call	clone_size	cdr3_nt	cdr3_aa
.	TRBJ2-1	TRBV7-9	.	TGTGCCAGCAGCTTAGGGACAGCCGGTGAGCAGTTCTTC	CASSLGTAGEQFF
.	TRBJ2-2	TRBV7-9	.	TGTGCCAGCAGCGGACAAGGGGAGCTGTTTTTT	CASSGQGELFF
TRBD1	TRBJ2-7	TRBV7-2	many	TGTGCCAGCAGCTTCCGGGACAGGACCTACGAGCAGTACTTC	CASSFRDRTYEQYF
.	TRBJ1-2	TRBV6-5	few	TGTGCCAGCAGTTACAGCCCAGTTTCATTTGGCTACACCTTC	CASSYSPVSFGYTF
TRBD1	TRBJ2-3	TRBV7-6	many	TGTGCCAGCAGCTCACCAGAGGGGGCATCAGATACGCAGTATTTT	CASSSPEGASDTQYF
.	TRBJ1-6	TRBV11-2	.	TGTGCCAGCAGCTCTTCACCCCTCCACTTT	CASSSSPLHF
.	TRBJ1-6	TRBV19	.	TGTGCCAGTAGTGCGTCAGGAAAAAATTCACCCCTCCACTTT	CASSASGKNSPLHF
.	TRBJ2-2	TRBV11-2	few	TGTGCCAGCAGCTTATCGGGACACCCCGGGGAGCTGTTTTTT	CASSLSGHPGELFF
.	TRBJ2-6	TRBV6-2/TRBV6-3	few	TGTGCCACCGAAGATGGGGCCAACGTCCTGACTTTC	CATEDGANVLTF
.	TRBJ2-3	TRBV13	.	TGTGCCACAGAAGGGACCACAGATACGCAGTATTTT	CATEGTTDTQYF
.	TRBJ1-5	TRBV6-6	.	TGTGCCAGCAGTTTGGACGTCTACAATCAGCCCCAGCATTTT	CASSLDVYNQPQHF
TRBD2	TRBJ2-2	TRBV6-2/TRBV6-3	.	TGTGCCAGCAATGTACTGCCGGGGGGGAACTCCCGGGAGCTGTTTTTT	CASNVLPGGNSRELFF
.	TRBJ2-7	TRBV7-6	many	TGTGCCAGCAGCTTAGGGTCAGAATACGAGCAGTACTTC	CASSLGSEYEQYF
TRBD2	TRBJ2-3	TRBV27	.	TGTGCCAGCGGCTCGCGGGGGGGCCGGGATACGCAGTATTTT	CASGSRGGRDTQYF
.	TRBJ2-3	TRBV27	.	TGTGCCAGCAGTTTATCACAGCCAGATACGCAGTATTTT	CASSLSQPDTQYF
.	TRBJ1-5	TRBV19	.	TGTGCCTTATTGGCCGGGGCTAGCTTTCAGCCCCAGCATTTT	CALLAGASFQPQHF
TRBD1	TRBJ2-1	TRBV9	few	TGTGCCAGCAGCGACTCCGGGACAGGACAAGGCTACAATGAGCAGTTCTTC	CASSDSGTGQGYNEQFF
.	TRBJ1-4	TRBV19	few	TGTGCCAGTTACGGCGGACGGACTACTAATGAAAAACTGTTTTTT	CASYGGRTTNEKLFF
.	TRBJ2-2	TRBV27	many	TGTGCCAGCAGTTTTCTTTCTGGGGAGCTGTTTTTT	CASSFLSGELFF
TRBD1	TRBJ1-1	TRBV4-1	.	TGCGCCAGCAGCCCCGCCTCGACAGGGCCAGCTGAAGCTTTCTTT	CASSPASTGPAEAFF
TRBD1	TRBJ2-3	TRBV6-2/TRBV6-3	.	TGTGCCAGCAGTTACGAAGGACAGGCCCAGGGAGATACGCAGTATTTT	CASSYEGQAQGDTQYF
TRBD1	TRBJ1-2	TRBV20-1	.	TGCAGTGCTCTGACAGGGAATGGCTACACCTTC	CSALTGNGYTF
TRBD2	TRBJ2-2	TRBV7-2	few	TGTGCCAGCAGCTTTCGGCTAGCGGTAACCGGGGAGCTGTTTTTT	CASSFRLAVTGELFF